This TCR beta chain was found in a study of CD8 T cells in ankylosing spondylitis. The study, taken as a whole, reports: Apparently characteristic of ankylosing spondylitis blood was a TCR beta motif (eight highly homologous variants). Significant enrichment of disease-linked clones was reportedly seen in matched ankylosing spondylitis synovial fluid.

On this clonotype itself: The antigen remains undetermined.

TCRdb called the 5' RACE reads again in MiXCR, with one record for every CDR3 protein. The table records hundreds of thousands of distinct CDR3 sequences, over 15% of them present only once. The V gene lost 4 bases and the J gene lost 2 bases, with 12 bases spanning the gap. This CDR3 spans 14 amino acids. CDR1 SQVTM and CDR2 ANQGSEA come from the germline V gene. The J gene is TRBJ1-5, the V gene TRBV29-1; D is perhaps TRBD1 (5 bases). The TCR originated in a male donor with ankylosing spondylitis or in good health (not recorded which). Material: blood, either unsorted or a sorted T cell fraction (not recorded which). DNA of the CDR3: TGCAGCGTTGTCCAGGGTTCTGGCAATCAGCCCCAGCATTTT. Encoded protein: CSVVQGSGNQPQHF.